The following is a T cell receptor (beta chain) sequence with its context. This sample was included in a study of CD8 T cells in Susac syndrome. The CDR3 spans 17 residues. V gave up 0 bases and J gave up 0 bases; unmatched junction bases: 5. Germline V gives CDR1 SGHRS, CDR2 YFSETQ. Random-hexamer reverse transcription was applied to roughly 0.5 to 1 ug RNA. TCRdb passed the immunoSEQ multiplex PCR reads through MiXCR, listing each CDR3 protein once. The repertoire includes about 200,000 distinct CDR3 sequences, roughly 90% of them detected once, and 0.075% to 0.095% sits in the top ten. The clonotype was recovered from a human donor with Susac syndrome. Source material: CD4+ T cells from PBMCs. The V gene is TRBV5-1, the J gene TRBJ2-7; 11 positions agree with TRBD2. The CDR3 loop reads CASSLVLAGGRSYEQYF. The DNA of the CDR3 is TGCGCCAGCAGCTTGGTTCTAGCGGGAGGACGCTCCTACGAGCAGTACTTC.